This T cell receptor (beta chain) was sequenced for a study of blood T cell repertoires in COVID-19. Study in general: Samples of COVID-19 (acute and convalescent) were obtained from the United States, Italy and Spain.

Original methodology: The assay estimated nucleated cells by amplifying reference gene primers. TCRdb's copy holds only in-frame clones and misses some; the assay was immunoSEQ multiplex PCR. The V and J calls and clone size come from that table; D and trimming were worked out from the DNA. The sample holds roughly 70,000 clones, under 85% seen once. V shed 3 bases and J shed 5 bases, with 11 bases lying between them. The germline V gene has CDR1 MNHEY and CDR2 SMNVEV (reference sequence). CDR3 length equals 15 residues. The sequence was collected from a man between 60 and 70 years old with COVID-19, enrolled during active disease. The V and J genes are TRBV27 and TRBJ1-6; D gene uncertain. Sequenced: peripheral blood. The CDR3 DNA follows: TGTGCCAGCAGTTTTAGGTGGGGAGATAATTCACCCCTCCACTTT. Translation: CASSFRWGDNSPLHF.